The entry below describes one T cell receptor beta chain. This entry comes from a study of Graves' ophthalmopathy and Graves' hyperthyroidism. Amplified material comprised TCR beta CDR3 regions derived from RNA transcripts. In the first round, RT-PCR was carried out with HTBI primers, and a multiplex PCR formed the second round. One entry per CDR3 protein, called by TCRdb with MiXCR from the multiplex PCR reads. The table includes hundreds of thousands of distinct CDR3 sequences, around 14% detected once. V shed 6 bases, J shed 5 bases, and the junction held 5 bases outside the gene matches. The CDR3 runs 14 residues. Per germline, CDR1 MNHEY and CDR2 SVGEGT. None of the included patients had other autoimmune diseases, uncontrolled infections, pregnancy or lactation, as these led to exclusion. Clinicians diagnosed using symptoms, serum thyroxine, TRAb, thyroid ultrasound and orbital computed tomography.

The TCR sequence derives from a woman aged 30 to 39 with Graves' ophthalmopathy. The rearrangement joins TRBV6-2 or TRBV6-3 to TRBJ1-5, with 9 bases aligning to TRBD1. Sequencing was carried out using blood. In nucleotides, the CDR3 is TGTGCCAGCAGATCCCGGACAGGGGATCAGCCCCAGCATTTT. This gives the protein CASRSRTGDQPQHF.